One and the same sample provided the 19 T cell receptor beta chains below, sequenced in a study of radiation and T cells in renal cell carcinoma. Described time point: baseline pretreatment blood. The treatment is: 15 Gy SBRT to primary tumor, nephrectomy 4 weeks later. The data were produced by immunoSEQ multiplex PCR, yet TCRdb's version contains in-frame clones alone and is incomplete. The data show roughly 120,000 clones, roughly four fifths seen once. The sequencing here drew on blood, taken from a patient whose treatment included radiotherapy and nephrectomy. The receptors derive from a woman aged 55-75 years with renal cell carcinoma.

V usage is TRBV18 and J usage is TRBJ1-1, with 7 bases identical to TRBD1. With 8 bases clipped from V and 0 bases from J, the junction kept 9 bases outside the gene matches. Germline CDR1 KGHSH, CDR2 LQKENI. The CDR3 runs to 15 residues. Here the CDR3 reads CASATSGTVNTEAFF. As DNA, the CDR3 is TGTGCCAGCGCCACCTCCGGGACAGTGAACACTGAAGCTTTCTTT. Full variable domain (remainder filled in from reference TRBV18 and TRBJ1-1): NAGVMQNPRHLVRRRGQEARLRCSPMKGHSHVYWYRQLPEEGLKFMVYLQKENIIDESGMPKERFSAEFPKEGPSILRIQQVVRGDSAAYFCASATSGTVNTEAFFGQGTRLTVV.

The chain couples TRBV5-4 to TRBJ2-7, with 7 positions matching TRBD2. The junction had 11 bases not matched to a gene; V was cut back by 5 bases and J by 0 bases. Germline-derived CDR1 and CDR2 are SGHNT and YYREEE (reference sequence). The CDR3 is made up of 16 amino acids. The CDR3 reads CASRESGTTGSYEQYF. The CDR3 DNA follows: TGTGCCAGCAGGGAAAGCGGGACTACGGGCTCCTACGAGCAGTACTTC. Full variable domain (outside the CDR3, taken from reference TRBV5-4 and TRBJ2-7): ETGVTQSPTHLIKTRGQQVTLRCSSQSGHNTVSWYQQALGQGPQFIFQYYREEENGRGNFPPRFSGLQFPNYSSELNVNALELDDSALYLCASRESGTTGSYEQYFGPGTRLTVT.

This chain links TRBV11-3 with TRBJ1-1, with D uncertain. The CDR3 is made up of 13 amino acids. Trimming took off 3 bases at V and 9 bases at J, with 14 bases between the two ends. Per the germline V gene, CDR1 is SGHNT and CDR2 is YENEEA. CDR3 amino acids: CASSFGQVGQAFF. DNA for the CDR3: TGTGCCAGCAGCTTCGGGCAGGTTGGCCAAGCTTTCTTT.

The rearrangement uses TRBV9 and TRBJ2-1; TRBD1 might be the D (5 bases). V lost 0 bases to trimming and J lost 3 bases, with 10 bases between them. The CDR3 contains 15 residues. Germline V gene data show CDR1 as SGDLS and CDR2 as YYNGEE. The CDR3: CASSVGWGRYNEQFF. The CDR3, as DNA: TGTGCCAGCAGCGTAGGGTGGGGCCGCTACAATGAGCAGTTCTTC.

This sequence joins TRBV6-6 and TRBJ2-7, with TRBD1 identical over 9 bases. The junction had 6 bases not matched to a gene; V was cut back by 6 bases and J by 3 bases. Germline V gives CDR1 MNHNY, CDR2 SVGAGI (reference sequence). CDR3 size: 14 residues. Written as DNA, the CDR3 is TGTGCCAGCAGCCCCCGGGACAGGGTCTACGAGCAGTACTTC. Translation gives CASSPRDRVYEQYF.

The chain joins TRBV5-6 to TRBJ1-1; D not resolved. The germline V gene encodes CDR1 SGHDT and CDR2 YYEEEE. This CDR3 has 13 residues. The ends were cut back, 0 bases at V and 4 bases at J, with 7 bases in the middle. CDR3 DNA sequence: TGTGCCAGCAGCTTGGGAGGGTTCACTGAAGCTTTCTTT. It encodes CASSLGGFTEAFF.

This sequence joins TRBV6-6 and TRBJ1-1; D is perhaps TRBD1 (5 bases). The CDR3 has 15 amino acids. Trimming cost V 1 base and J 4 bases, with 13 bases left between them. The germline V gene has CDR1 MNHNY and CDR2 SVGAGI (reference sequence). As DNA, the CDR3 is TGTGCCAGCAGTTACTGGAACGTGGGGGTCACTGAAGCTTTCTTT. It is translated as CASSYWNVGVTEAFF.

The gene calls are TRBV5-6 and TRBJ2-1; D ambiguous. This CDR3 region has 15 residues. Germline values: CDR1 SGHDT, CDR2 YYEEEE. V gave up 2 bases and J gave up 3 bases, with 12 bases separating them. CDR3 sequence (DNA): TGTGCCAGCAGCTTAGGGCAGCCGGTCTACAATGAGCAGTTCTTC. Protein: CASSLGQPVYNEQFF.

This sequence joins TRBV2 and TRBJ2-5; 10 bases fit TRBD2. The trim removed 7 bases at V and 2 bases at J, leaving 7 bases unmatched. Germline CDR1 reads SNHLY; CDR2 reads FYNNEI. The CDR3 sequence is 15 residues long. DNA of the CDR3: TGTGCCAGCAAGAGGCTAGCGGGAGTACAAGAGACCCAGTACTTC. Its protein product is CASKRLAGVQETQYF.

V is TRBV7-6 and J is TRBJ2-5, with D unclear. The CDR3 is made up of 11 amino acids. CDR1 is SGHVS, CDR2 FNYEAQ, per germline. V was trimmed by 5 bases and J by 4 bases, leaving 5 bases between them. The CDR3 DNA is TGTGCCAGCAGCGGCTCAGAGACCCAGTACTTC. Translated: CASSGSETQYF. The full variable domain, in which reference TRBV7-6 and TRBJ2-5 provide the parts outside the CDR3, is GAGVSQSPRYKVTKRGQDVALRCDPISGHVSLYWYRQALGQGPEFLTYFNYEAQQDKSGLPNDRFSAERPEGSISTLTIQRTEQRDSAMYRCASSGSETQYFGPGTRLLVL.

The chain recombines TRBV18 with TRBJ2-7; 10 bases fit TRBD2. CDR3 length: 15 amino acids. CDR1 is KGHSH, CDR2 LQKENI, per germline. V was clipped by 6 bases and J by 3 bases; unmatched bases: 8. The CDR3 loop reads CASSPGLAEFYEQYF. The CDR3 DNA reads as TGTGCCAGCTCGCCCGGACTAGCGGAGTTCTACGAGCAGTACTTC.

The V and J genes are TRBV6-1 and TRBJ2-1, with D hard to call. V gave up 0 bases and J gave up 9 bases, with 12 bases separating them. In germline, CDR1 is MNHNS, CDR2 SASEGT. This CDR3 spans 14 amino acids. The CDR3 nucleotides read TGTGCCAGCAGTGAAGCAGTAGGGATGGGTGAGCAGTTCTTC. Translated: CASSEAVGMGEQFF.

J is TRBJ2-2 and V is TRBV2; 8 nucleotides line up with TRBD2. The germline CDR1 and CDR2 sequences are SNHLY and FYNNEI. The V and J ends lost 8 bases and 5 bases, in that order; junction bases with no gene match: 7. The CDR3 contains 14 residues. The CDR3 sequence is CASVPGLVTGELFF. CDR3 nucleotides: TGTGCCAGCGTCCCGGGACTAGTGACCGGGGAGCTGTTTTTT.

With respect to this clone: The junction differs from germline at one of its ends, possibly a read error. Other DNA sequences within the sample encode an identical CDR3. The chain links TRBV9 to TRBJ1-1; TRBD1 matches 7 bases. Germline-derived CDR1 and CDR2 are SGDLS and YYNGEE. This CDR3 is built from 13 residues. This CDR3 is CASSAQGNTEAFF. DNA for the CDR3: TGTGCCAGCAGCGCACAGGGGAACACTGAGGCTTTCTTT.

The chain employs TRBV2 and TRBJ2-5; TRBD1 might be the D (5 bases). The J call may not be correct, given that the DNA end is closer to TRBJ2-7. This CDR3 comprises 15 residues. The V gene's germline CDR1 is SNHLY and CDR2 FYNNEI. In nucleotides, the CDR3 is TGTGCCAGCAGTGAGCCCAGGGTAGGAGACTACGAGCAGTACTTC. Amino acids: CASSEPRVGDYEQYF.

The V call is TRBV10-3, the J call TRBJ1-4, with D perhaps TRBD1 (5 bases). Germline CDR1 reads ENHRY; CDR2 reads SYGVKD. Trimming pared 2 bases from V and 1 base from J, leaving 8 bases between. CDR3 length: 15 amino acids. CDR3 bases: TGTGCCATCAGTGAGACTGGGGGAACTAATGAAAAACTGTTTTTT. It is translated as CAISETGGTNEKLFF.

This clone was recorded once. V and J are TRBV29-1 and TRBJ1-2, with TRBD1 as a possible D gene (5 bases). The CDR3 is 11 residues long. V lost 7 bases and J lost 7, with 13 bases in between. From germline, CDR1 is SQVTM and CDR2 ANQGSEA. The CDR3 reads CSALPGGGYTF. The DNA of the CDR3 is TGCAGCGCCCTGCCGGGGGGTGGCTACACCTTC.

The V gene is TRBV6-6, the J gene TRBJ2-5; 8 bases map to TRBD1. Unmatched junction bases numbered 3, after V lost 2 bases and J lost 1 base. This CDR3 spans 15 amino acids. Germline CDR1 MNHNY, CDR2 SVGAGI (reference sequence). The CDR3 spells CASSYGGTGQETQYF. The CDR3 region has the DNA TGTGCCAGCAGTTACGGGGGGACAGGCCAAGAGACCCAGTACTTC.

As to this clone: The sample contains more than one DNA sequence encoding this CDR3. V is TRBV7-2 and J is TRBJ2-7, with 8 nucleotides matching TRBD1. CDR3 length: 15 residues. The ends lost 4 bases at V and 0 bases at J; junction bases unmatched: 5. Germline V gives CDR1 SGHTA, CDR2 FQGNSA. The CDR3 here is CASSSTGTGSYEQYF. In nucleotides, the CDR3 is TGTGCCAGCAGCTCCACCGGGACAGGCTCCTACGAGCAGTACTTC.